The next 26 T cell receptor beta chains were all read from a single sample in a study of blood T cell repertoires in COVID-19. Profiled with immunoSEQ multiplex PCR; TCRdb holds only in-frame clones, not every one. The table includes about 150,000 clones, about 89% detected once. Sequencing input: peripheral blood. Receptors originate from a middle-aged man with active COVID-19.

The chain recombines TRBV7-2 with TRBJ2-3, with TRBD2 matching 9 bases. Germline-derived CDR1 and CDR2 are SGHTA and FQGNSA. Losses at the gene ends were 3 bases for V and 8 bases for J; bases not matched to a gene: 6. The CDR3 covers 14 residues. The CDR3 DNA sequence: TGTGCCAGCAGCTTGCTTGCGGGGGGGGTTACGCAGTATTTT. Its protein is CASSLLAGGVTQYF. Together with reference TRBV7-2 and TRBJ2-3, the CDR3 gives the full variable domain: GAGVSQSPSNKVTEKGKDVELRCDPISGHTALYWYRQSLGQGLEFLIYFQGNSAPDKSGLPSDRFSAERTGGSVSTLTIQRTQQEDSAVYLCASSLLAGGVTQYFGPGTRLTVL.

This clone showed up just a few times. V usage is TRBV19 and J usage is TRBJ1-2, with D possibly being TRBD1 (6 bases). The V gene's germline CDR1 is LNHDA and CDR2 SQIVND (reference sequence). The CDR3 sequence is 16 residues long. The V end was cut by 4 bases, the J end by 0 bases, with 15 bases between. CDR3 residues: CASSKDSLRANYGYTF. As DNA, the CDR3 is TGTGCCAGTAGTAAGGACAGTTTAAGAGCTAACTATGGCTACACCTTC. Using reference TRBV19 and TRBJ1-2 for the parts outside the CDR3, the full variable domain is DGGITQSPKYLFRKEGQNVTLSCEQNLNHDAMYWYRQDPGQGLRLIYYSQIVNDFQKGDIAEGYSVSREKKESFPLTVTSAQKNPTAFYLCASSKDSLRANYGYTFGSGTRLTVV.

The chain combines TRBV9 with TRBJ2-3; no reliable D call. Trimming stripped 3 bases from V and 0 bases from J, with 5 bases between. The germline CDR1 and CDR2 sequences are SGDLS and YYNGEE. This CDR3 has 13 residues. Here the CDR3 DNA reads TGTGCCAGCAGCGCCACTAGCACAGATACGCAGTATTTT. Encoded protein: CASSATSTDTQYF.

This clone turned up a few times. CDR3 protein: CASSWGQGAYEQYF. Written as DNA, the CDR3 is TGTGCCAGCAGTTGGGGACAGGGCGCCTACGAGCAGTACTTC. The chain links TRBV27 to TRBJ2-7; TRBD1 aligns across 9 bases. Germline V gene sequence: CDR1 MNHEY, CDR2 SMNVEV (reference sequence). The V gene end was trimmed by 4 bases and the J gene end by 2 bases; junction bases not matched to a gene: 3. The CDR3 totals 14 residues.

This clone was seen only once. The chain couples TRBV7-2 to TRBJ2-7; 7 bases agree with TRBD1. After removal of 4 bases from V and 3 bases from J, the junction contained 6 bases not matched to a gene. Germline assignment: CDR1 SGHTA and CDR2 FQGNSA. This CDR3 contains 14 residues. The DNA for the CDR3 is TGTGCCAGCAGCTCCGGGACAGAACTCTACGAGCAGTACTTC. It yields the protein CASSSGTELYEQYF.

By proportion, this clone is large (0.1 to 1%). The chain combines TRBV2 with TRBJ1-4, with a tentative D call TRBD1 (6 bases). The germline V and J ends were trimmed by 3 bases and 3 bases, with 11 bases remaining between them. CDR3 size: 15 residues. Per the germline V gene, CDR1 is SNHLY and CDR2 is FYNNEI. This chain's CDR3 is CASSEGDTPNEKLFF. Here the CDR3 DNA reads TGTGCCAGCAGTGAGGGGGACACCCCTAATGAAAAACTGTTTTTT.

The gene calls are TRBV4-2 and TRBJ1-6; D not resolved. The CDR3 spans 15 residues. The V end lost 8 bases, the J end lost 5 bases, and 16 bases lay between the germline ends. The germline V gene has CDR1 LGHNA and CDR2 YNFKEQ. The CDR3 protein is CASSSIAGDNSPLHF. The CDR3 DNA is TGTGCCAGCTCATCTATTGCGGGAGATAATTCACCCCTCCACTTT.

This clone was counted a few times. The chain recombines TRBV5-6 with TRBJ2-7; TRBD1 might be the D (6 bases). The V gene lost 4 bases and the J gene lost 10 bases, with 15 bases spanning the gap. Germline assignment: CDR1 SGHDT and CDR2 YYEEEE. The CDR3 extends over 12 amino acids. The CDR3 is CASSTNRARQYF. CDR3 coding DNA: TGTGCCAGCAGCACAAACAGGGCGCGACAGTACTTC.

J is TRBJ1-1 and V is TRBV5-1, with 8 bases matching TRBD1. The CDR3 spans 12 residues. CDR1 and CDR2 from the germline V gene are SGHRS and YFSETQ. V gave up 3 bases and J gave up 7 bases; unmatched junction bases: 2. CDR3 region: CASSYGQGEAFF. DNA of the CDR3: TGCGCCAGCAGCTACGGACAGGGTGAAGCTTTCTTT.

This chain links TRBV5-8 with TRBJ2-1; 10 bases match TRBD1. CDR1 is SGHTS, CDR2 YDEGEE, per germline. The trim removed 4 bases at V and 6 bases at J, leaving 10 bases unmatched. This CDR3 is built from 16 residues. CDR3 residues: CASSPTPGQGFNEQFF. CDR3 sequence (DNA): TGTGCCAGCAGCCCCACACCGGGACAGGGGTTCAATGAGCAGTTCTTC. Full variable domain (outside the CDR3, taken from reference TRBV5-8 and TRBJ2-1): EAGVTQSPTHLIKTRGQQATLRCSPISGHTSVYWYQQALGLGLQFLLWYDEGEERNRGNFPPRFSGRQFPNYSSELNVNALELEDSALYLCASSPTPGQGFNEQFFGPGTRLTVL.

V is TRBV5-1 and J is TRBJ1-5; perhaps TRBD1 as D (6 bases). The CDR3 loop spans 13 amino acids. The germline gives CDR1 SGHRS, CDR2 YFSETQ. Trimming shortened V by 4 bases and J by 6 bases, and 11 bases separated the two germline ends. As DNA, the CDR3 is TGCGCCAGCAGCGCCCAGGGGAGTCAGCCCCAGCATTTT. Protein: CASSAQGSQPQHF.

The chain couples TRBV2 to TRBJ1-5; 9 positions agree with TRBD1. The CDR3 totals 14 residues. The germline V gene has CDR1 SNHLY and CDR2 FYNNEI. Trimming at V came to 6 bases and at J to 6 bases, leaving 6 bases not matched to a gene. The CDR3 spells CASSRDRVPQPQHF. The CDR3, as DNA: TGTGCCAGCAGCCGGGACAGGGTCCCTCAGCCCCAGCATTTT. The entire variable domain, with the rest obtained from reference TRBV2 and TRBJ1-5, is as follows: EPEVTQTPSHQVTQMGQEVILRCVPISNHLYFYWYRQILGQKVEFLVSFYNNEISEKSEIFDDQFSVERPDGSNFTLKIRSTKLEDSAMYFCASSRDRVPQPQHFGDGTRLSIL.

V and J are TRBV14 and TRBJ1-1; 10 nucleotides align to TRBD1. V lost 4 bases and J lost 3; bases outside the gene matches: 8. This CDR3 has 16 residues. The V gene's germline CDR1 is SGHDN and CDR2 FVKESK. CDR3: CASSLYTGTGDTEAFF. CDR3 coding DNA: TGTGCCAGCAGCCTTTATACCGGGACAGGGGACACTGAAGCTTTCTTT.

The chain couples TRBV5-1 to TRBJ2-1; 14 nucleotides match TRBD2. The CDR3 is 16 amino acids. CDR1 is SGHRS, CDR2 YFSETQ, per germline. V trimming: 6 bases; J trimming: 6 bases; junction bases outside the gene matches: 8. The CDR3 nucleotides are TGCGCCAGCACTTTGACCGGGACTAGCGGGGGCAATGAGCAGTTCTTC. It translates to CASTLTGTSGGNEQFF. The full variable domain, rest sourced from reference TRBV5-1 and TRBJ2-1, is KAGVTQTPRYLIKTRGQQVTLSCSPISGHRSVSWYQQTPGQGLQFLFEYFSETQRNKGNFPGRFSGRQFSNSRSEMNVSTLELGDSALYLCASTLTGTSGGNEQFFGPGTRLTVL.

The chain recombines TRBV14 with TRBJ2-7; D may be TRBD1 (6 bases). This CDR3 is built from 15 residues. The germline V gene encodes CDR1 SGHDN and CDR2 FVKESK. The V and J ends lost 1 base and 1 base respectively, with 11 bases between them. The CDR3: CASSQGTVRSYEQYF. The CDR3, as DNA: TGTGCCAGCAGCCAAGGGACAGTGAGATCCTACGAGCAGTACTTC.

The count of this clone is one. The rearrangement uses TRBV11-2 and TRBJ2-7; D remains unclear. V was cut by 5 bases and J by 1 base, with 12 bases left in between. Looked up from germline, CDR1 is SGHAT and CDR2 is FQNNGV. The CDR3 sequence is 14 residues long. The CDR3 is CASSPRTSSYEQYF. Written as DNA, the CDR3 is TGTGCCAGCAGCCCCAGAACCTCGTCCTACGAGCAGTACTTC. Using reference TRBV11-2 and TRBJ2-7 for the parts outside the CDR3, the full variable domain is EAGVAQSPRYKIIEKRQSVAFWCNPISGHATLYWYQQILGQGPKLLIQFQNNGVVDDSQLPKDRFSAERLKGVDSTLKIQPAKLEDSAVYLCASSPRTSSYEQYFGPGTRLTVT.

This clone was counted between two and nine times. This chain uses TRBV7-2 with TRBJ1-5; 7 bases fit TRBD1. CDR1 and CDR2 (germline): SGHTA, FQGNSA. The CDR3 is 16 amino acids. V was pared by 2 bases and J by 4 bases, with 8 bases of the junction left unmatched. The CDR3 protein is CASSLQPGGNNQPQHF. CDR3 coding DNA: TGTGCCAGCAGCTTACAGCCAGGGGGAAATAATCAGCCCCAGCATTTT.

The chain's CDR3 is CASIRGGNTEAFF. CDR3 DNA sequence: TGTGCCAGCATCAGAGGGGGGAACACTGAAGCTTTCTTT. The genes are TRBV7-9 and TRBJ1-1, with a possible D match to TRBD1 (6 bases). V lost 7 bases to trimming and J lost 1 base, with 10 bases between them. This CDR3 contains 13 residues. Germline CDR1 and CDR2: SEHNR and FQNEAQ (reference sequence).

As DNA, the CDR3 is TGTGCCAGCAGTGACTTGGGGACTAAGAACACCGGGGAGCTGTTTTTT. Its protein is CASSDLGTKNTGELFF. This chain uses TRBV6-4 with TRBJ2-2, with TRBD2 matching 7 bases. This CDR3 contains 16 residues. Germline loops: CDR1 MRHNA, CDR2 SNTAGT. V trimming: 1 base; J trimming: 1 base; junction bases outside the gene matches: 3.

The chain joins TRBV1 to TRBJ1-3. TRBV1 represents a pseudogene. The CDR3 spans 14 residues. CDR3 amino acids: CTSSSYLSGNTIYF. The CDR3 DNA reads TGCACCAGCAGCAGCTACCTCTCTGGAAACACCATATATTTT.

The rearrangement links TRBV7-2 to TRBJ1-5; D perhaps matches TRBD1 (6 bases). CDR1 SGHTA and CDR2 FQGNSA come from the germline V gene. V was pared by 6 bases and J by 0 bases, with 9 bases between. This CDR3 region has 14 residues. CDR3 in DNA: TGTGCCAGCAGACAGGGCCTTAGCAATCAGCCCCAGCATTTT. Translating it yields CASRQGLSNQPQHF.

The table lists this clone with a count of one. The chain is built from TRBV5-1 and TRBJ2-5, with TRBD2 matching 14 bases. Germline CDR1 SGHRS, CDR2 YFSETQ. The CDR3 is made up of 16 amino acids. V lost 3 bases to trimming and J lost 2 bases; unmatched junction nucleotides: 3. CDR3 protein: CASSWTSGGIQETQYF. Here the CDR3 DNA reads TGCGCCAGCAGCTGGACTAGCGGGGGGATACAAGAGACCCAGTACTTC. The full variable domain, with the rest looked up from reference TRBV5-1 and TRBJ2-5, is KAGVTQTPRYLIKTRGQQVTLSCSPISGHRSVSWYQQTPGQGLQFLFEYFSETQRNKGNFPGRFSGRQFSNSRSEMNVSTLELGDSALYLCASSWTSGGIQETQYFGPGTRLLVL.

The genes are TRBV30 and TRBJ2-7, with a weak D call TRBD1 (6 bases). There are 14 residues in the CDR3. V was pared by 0 bases and J by 3 bases, with 12 bases between. Germline CDR1 is GTSNPN and CDR2 is SVGIG (reference sequence). CDR3 DNA sequence: TGTGCCTGGAGTGTAGCTGTAGGGGGCTACGAGCAGTACTTC. Translation gives CAWSVAVGGYEQYF.

This rearrangement joins TRBV6-1 to TRBJ1-5; D remains ambiguous. The V end lost 1 base, the J end lost 7 bases, and 17 bases lay between the germline ends. The CDR3 sequence is 16 residues long. Germline CDR1 reads MNHNS; CDR2 reads SASEGT. CDR3 nucleotides: TGTGCCAGCAGTGAAGTGGGAGGGATCGGTGGGCAGCCCCAGCATTTT. As protein: CASSEVGGIGGQPQHF.

The gene calls are TRBV6-5 and TRBJ2-1, with D perhaps TRBD2 (5 bases). CDR3 length equals 12 residues. Trimming cost V 2 bases and J 10 bases, with 9 bases left between them. Germline CDR1 MNHEY, CDR2 SVGAGI. The CDR3 region is CASSYRGREQFF. The CDR3 region has the DNA TGTGCCAGCAGTTACCGAGGGCGGGAGCAGTTCTTC.

The chain is built from TRBV2 and TRBJ2-7; a possible D gene is TRBD2 (5 bases). Trimming left V 4 bases short and J 3 bases short, with 16 bases between. Germline V lookup: CDR1 SNHLY, CDR2 FYNNEI. The CDR3 length is 15 residues. CDR3 residues: CASSVRRGTSYEQYF. The CDR3 coding sequence is TGTGCCAGCAGTGTAAGACGGGGAACAAGCTACGAGCAGTACTTC.